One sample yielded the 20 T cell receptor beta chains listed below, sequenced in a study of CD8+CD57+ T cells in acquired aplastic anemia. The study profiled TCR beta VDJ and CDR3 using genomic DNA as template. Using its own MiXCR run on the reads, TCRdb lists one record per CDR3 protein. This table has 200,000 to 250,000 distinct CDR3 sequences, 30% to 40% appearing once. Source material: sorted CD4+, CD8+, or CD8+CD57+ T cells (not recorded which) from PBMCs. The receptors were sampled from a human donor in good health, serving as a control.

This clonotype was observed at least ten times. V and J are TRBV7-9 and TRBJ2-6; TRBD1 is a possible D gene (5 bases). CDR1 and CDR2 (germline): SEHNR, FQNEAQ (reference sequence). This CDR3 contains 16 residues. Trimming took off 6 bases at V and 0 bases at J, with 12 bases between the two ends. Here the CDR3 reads CASSFRDSSGANVLTF. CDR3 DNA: TGTGCCAGCAGTTTCCGCGACAGCTCTGGGGCCAACGTCCTGACTTTC.

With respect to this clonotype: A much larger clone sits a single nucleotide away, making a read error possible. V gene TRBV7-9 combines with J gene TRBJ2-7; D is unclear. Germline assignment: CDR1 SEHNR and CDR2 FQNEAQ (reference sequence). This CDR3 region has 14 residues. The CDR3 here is CASSLASFFHEQHF. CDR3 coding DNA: TGTGCCAGCAGCCTGGCCTCCTTTTTCCACGAGCAGCACTTC.

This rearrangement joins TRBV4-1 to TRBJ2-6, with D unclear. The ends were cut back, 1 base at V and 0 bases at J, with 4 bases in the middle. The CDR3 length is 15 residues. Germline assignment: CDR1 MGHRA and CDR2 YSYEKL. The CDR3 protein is CASSQVVSGANVLTF. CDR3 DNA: TGCGCCAGCAGCCAAGTGGTCTCTGGGGCCAACGTCCTGACTTTC.

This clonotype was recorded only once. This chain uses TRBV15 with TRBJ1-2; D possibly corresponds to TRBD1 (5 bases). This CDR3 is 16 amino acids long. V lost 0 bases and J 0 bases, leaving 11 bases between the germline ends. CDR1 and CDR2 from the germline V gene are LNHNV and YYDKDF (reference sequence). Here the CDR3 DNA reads TGTGCCACCAGCAGAGATCTTTCGACAGCTAACTATGGCTACACCTTC. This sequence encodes CATSRDLSTANYGYTF.

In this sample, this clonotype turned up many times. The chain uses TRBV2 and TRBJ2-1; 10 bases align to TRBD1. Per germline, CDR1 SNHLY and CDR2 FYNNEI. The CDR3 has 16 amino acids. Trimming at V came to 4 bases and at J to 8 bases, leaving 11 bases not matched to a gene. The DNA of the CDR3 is TGTGCCAGCAGTGCCAATCGGGGACAGGGGTTGGATGAGCAGTTCTTC. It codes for CASSANRGQGLDEQFF. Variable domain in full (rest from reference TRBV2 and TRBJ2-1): EPEVTQTPSHQVTQMGQEVILRCVPISNHLYFYWYRQILGQKVEFLVSFYNNEISEKSEIFDDQFSVERPDGSNFTLKIRSTKLEDSAMYFCASSANRGQGLDEQFFGPGTRLTVL.

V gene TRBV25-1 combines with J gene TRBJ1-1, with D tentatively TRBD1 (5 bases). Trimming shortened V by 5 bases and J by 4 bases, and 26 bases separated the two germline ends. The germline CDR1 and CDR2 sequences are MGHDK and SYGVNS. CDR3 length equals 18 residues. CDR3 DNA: TGTGCCAGCAGTTTACCCCTCGTGGGTGAGGGGATGAGCACTGAAGCTTTCTTT. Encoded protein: CASSLPLVGEGMSTEAFF.

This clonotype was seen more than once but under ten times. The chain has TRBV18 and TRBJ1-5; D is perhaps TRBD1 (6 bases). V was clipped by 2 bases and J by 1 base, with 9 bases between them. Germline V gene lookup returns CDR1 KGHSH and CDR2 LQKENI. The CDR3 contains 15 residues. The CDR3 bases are TGTGCCAGCTCACCATTGGGGGCGAGCAATCAGCCCCAGCATTTT. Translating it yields CASSPLGASNQPQHF.

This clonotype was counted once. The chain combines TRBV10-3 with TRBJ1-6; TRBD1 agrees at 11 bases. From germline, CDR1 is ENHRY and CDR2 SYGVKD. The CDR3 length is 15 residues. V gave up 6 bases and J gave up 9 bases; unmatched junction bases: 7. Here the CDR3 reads CAIRSGTGGISPLHF. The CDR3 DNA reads TGTGCCATCAGATCCGGGACAGGGGGTATTTCACCCCTCCACTTT.

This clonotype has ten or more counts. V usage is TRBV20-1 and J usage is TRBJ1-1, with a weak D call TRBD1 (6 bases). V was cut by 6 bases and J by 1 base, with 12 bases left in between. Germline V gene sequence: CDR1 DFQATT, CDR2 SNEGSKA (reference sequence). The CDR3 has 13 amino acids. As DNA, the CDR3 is TGCAGTGCATCTGAGGGGGGGAACACTGAAGCTTTCTTT. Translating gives CSASEGGNTEAFF.

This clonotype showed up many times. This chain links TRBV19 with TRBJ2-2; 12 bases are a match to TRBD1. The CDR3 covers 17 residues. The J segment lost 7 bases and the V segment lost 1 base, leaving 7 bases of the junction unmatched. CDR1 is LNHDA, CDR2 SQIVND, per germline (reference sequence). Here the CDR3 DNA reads TGTGCCAGTAGTATAGTCGGGACAGGGGGCGCGGGCGGGGAGCTGTTTTTT. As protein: CASSIVGTGGAGGELFF.

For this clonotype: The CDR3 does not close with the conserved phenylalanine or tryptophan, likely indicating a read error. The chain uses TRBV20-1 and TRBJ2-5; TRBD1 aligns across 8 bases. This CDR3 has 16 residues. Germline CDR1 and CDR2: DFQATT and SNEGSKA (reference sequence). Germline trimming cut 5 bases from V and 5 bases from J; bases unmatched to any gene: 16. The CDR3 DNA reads TGCAGTGCTTGGCCAGCAGCCTTAGACAGGGGTGAGACCCAGTACGTC. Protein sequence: CSAWPAALDRGETQYV.

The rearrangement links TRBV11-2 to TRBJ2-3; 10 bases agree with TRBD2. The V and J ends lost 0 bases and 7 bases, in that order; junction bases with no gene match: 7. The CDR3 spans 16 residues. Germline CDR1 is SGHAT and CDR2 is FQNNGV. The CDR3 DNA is TGTGCCAGCAGCTTAGAAGCTAGCGGGAGATTAAATACGCAGTATTTT. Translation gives CASSLEASGRLNTQYF.

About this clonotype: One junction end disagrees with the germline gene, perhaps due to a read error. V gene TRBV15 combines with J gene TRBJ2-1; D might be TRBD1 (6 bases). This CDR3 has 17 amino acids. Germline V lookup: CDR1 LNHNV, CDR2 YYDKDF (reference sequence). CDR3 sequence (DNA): TGTGCCAGCAGCCAAGAAAGGGGGTATAGGCTATCCAATGAGCAGTTCTTC. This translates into CASSQERGYRLSNEQFF.

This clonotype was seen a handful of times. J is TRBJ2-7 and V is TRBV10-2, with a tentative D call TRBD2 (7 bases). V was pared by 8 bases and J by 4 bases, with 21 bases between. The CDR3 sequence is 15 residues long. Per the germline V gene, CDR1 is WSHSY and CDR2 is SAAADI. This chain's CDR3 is CASGQGGARLYEQYF. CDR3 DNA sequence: TGCGCCAGCGGTCAAGGGGGGGCACGTCTTTACGAGCAGTACTTC.

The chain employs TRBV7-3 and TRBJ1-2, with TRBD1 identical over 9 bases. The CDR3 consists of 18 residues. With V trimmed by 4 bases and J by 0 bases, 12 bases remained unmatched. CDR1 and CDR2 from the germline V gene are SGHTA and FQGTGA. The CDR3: CASSSAPGQGRPNYGYTF. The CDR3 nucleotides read TGTGCCAGCAGCTCAGCCCCAGGACAGGGGAGGCCTAACTATGGCTACACCTTC.

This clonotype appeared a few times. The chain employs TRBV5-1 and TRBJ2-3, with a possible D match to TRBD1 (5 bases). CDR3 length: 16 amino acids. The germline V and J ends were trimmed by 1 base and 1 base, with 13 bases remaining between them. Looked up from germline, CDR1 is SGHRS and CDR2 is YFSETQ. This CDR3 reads CASSLPQGIGTDTQYF. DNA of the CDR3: TGCGCCAGCAGCTTGCCTCAGGGAATAGGCACAGATACGCAGTATTTT.

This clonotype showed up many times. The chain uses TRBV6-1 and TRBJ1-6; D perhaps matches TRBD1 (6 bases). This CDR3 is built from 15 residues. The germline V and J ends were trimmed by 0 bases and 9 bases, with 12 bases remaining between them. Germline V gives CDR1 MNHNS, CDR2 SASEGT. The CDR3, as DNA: TGTGCCAGCAGTGAAGCGTTGGGGGCAGGTTCACCCCTCCACTTT. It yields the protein CASSEALGAGSPLHF.

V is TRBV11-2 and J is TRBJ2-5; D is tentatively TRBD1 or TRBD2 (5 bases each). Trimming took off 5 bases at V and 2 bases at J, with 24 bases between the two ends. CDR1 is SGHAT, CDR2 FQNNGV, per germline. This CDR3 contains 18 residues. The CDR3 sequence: CASSPNSEGLRLQETQYF. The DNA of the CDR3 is TGTGCCAGCAGCCCAAATTCCGAGGGGCTCCGCTTACAAGAGACCCAGTACTTC.

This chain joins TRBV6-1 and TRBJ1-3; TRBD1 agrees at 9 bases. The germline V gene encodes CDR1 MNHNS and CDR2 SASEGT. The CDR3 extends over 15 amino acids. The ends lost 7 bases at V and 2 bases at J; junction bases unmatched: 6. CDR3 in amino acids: CASKSQGAAGNTIYF. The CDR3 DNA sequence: TGTGCCAGCAAATCACAGGGGGCGGCTGGAAACACCATATATTTT.

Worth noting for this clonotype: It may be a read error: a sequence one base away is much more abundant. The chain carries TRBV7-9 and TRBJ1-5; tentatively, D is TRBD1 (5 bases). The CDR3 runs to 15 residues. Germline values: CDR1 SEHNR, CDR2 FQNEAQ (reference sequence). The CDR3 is CASSSKGVSNRPQHF. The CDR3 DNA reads TGTGCCAGCAGCTCAAAAGGGGTGAGCAATCGGCCCCAGCATTTT.